This TCR beta chain is drawn from a study of T cell responses to AZD1222 COVID-19 vaccine. On the study more broadly: Analyses pooled second doses at about 4 or about 12 weeks.

The CDR3 is made up of 15 amino acids. V lost 5 bases and J lost 7; bases outside the gene matches: 6. Germline CDR1 SGHTA, CDR2 FQGTGA. General study points: An increase in Spike-specific TCR breadth and depth was observed after two AZD1222 doses. After the peak T cell response, and only then, were repertoires sampled. CD4 TCRs linked to vaccination spanned spike, dominating at 160-218 and 743-854.

The assay was immunoSEQ multiplex PCR, and TCRdb's table has in-frame clones only and misses some. The repertoire holds approximately 140,000 clones, about 92% seen once, with 3% to 3.5% in the top ten. About this clone itself: Its antigen is as yet unknown.

This specimen consisted of peripheral blood, obtained on day 0 of AZD1222 vaccination. V and J are TRBV7-3 and TRBJ1-6; 9 positions match TRBD1. This clonotype was sampled from an adult in good health. The CDR3 bases are TGTGCCAGCAGCCTTGTGGGACAGGGAAATTCACCCCTCCACTTT. Translating it yields CASSLVGQGNSPLHF.